This entry lists 15 T cell receptor beta chains sequenced from one sample in a study of shared clonotypes between healthy human individuals. Using immunoSEQ multiplex PCR, the repertoire was profiled, and TCRdb retains in-frame clones only, with some absent. There are some 1,100,000 clones in the sample; 75% to 85% occur only once, and about 0.52% lies in the top ten. What was sequenced was memory CD4+ T cells from PBMCs. Subset here: CD45RA-negative fraction. These receptors were taken from a man between 18 and 29 years old in good health. Some clones in this sample may be carry-over from other donors' samples.

This chain links TRBV11-1 with TRBJ1-2, with D hard to call. The CDR3 covers 12 residues. Germline V gene sequence: CDR1 SGHAT, CDR2 FQDESV (reference sequence). Trimming shortened V by 1 base and J by 7 bases, and 7 bases separated the two germline ends. Here the CDR3 DNA reads TGTGCCAGCAGCTTAGTTGTGGGTGGCTACACCTTC. As protein: CASSLVVGGYTF. Based on the CDR3 plus reference TRBV11-1 and TRBJ1-2, the full variable domain is EAEVAQSPRYKITEKSQAVAFWCDPISGHATLYWYRQILGQGPELLVQFQDESVVDDSQLPKDRFSAERLKGVDSTLKIQPAELGDSAMYLCASSLVVGGYTFGSGTRLTVV.

This clone was seen just once. The CDR3 bases are TGTGCCAGCAGCCCTTATATCCCCAGGGCTGATGAAAAACTGTTTTTT. Protein sequence: CASSPYIPRADEKLFF. This chain joins TRBV7-6 and TRBJ1-4, with D maybe TRBD1 (5 bases). In germline, CDR1 is SGHVS, CDR2 FNYEAQ. V was cut by 5 bases and J by 6 bases, with 19 bases left in between. There are 16 residues in the CDR3.

The chain carries TRBV5-1 and TRBJ1-2; D might be TRBD1 (5 bases). CDR3 size: 13 residues. Trimming took 6 bases from V and 3 from J, leaving 12 bases between them. The germline V gene encodes CDR1 SGHRS and CDR2 YFSETQ. The CDR3 nucleotides are TGCGCCAGCACTACGGCAGGGTACTATGGCTACACCTTC. This encodes CASTTAGYYGYTF.

The V call is TRBV28, the J call TRBJ1-6; D is perhaps TRBD1 (5 bases). The germline V and J ends were trimmed by 7 bases and 1 base, with 17 bases remaining between them. The CDR3 has 17 residues. Per germline, CDR1 MDHEN and CDR2 SYDVKM. The CDR3, as DNA: TGTGCCAGCACCTCCCAGGGTGTAGGTTCCTATAATTCACCCCTCCACTTT. It is translated as CASTSQGVGSYNSPLHF.

The chain employs TRBV28 and TRBJ1-5, with D hard to call. CDR1 MDHEN and CDR2 SYDVKM come from the germline V gene. V dropped 3 bases and J dropped 1 base, with 13 bases sitting between them. The CDR3 runs to 16 residues. CDR3 protein: CASSFGSRMSNQPQHF. The CDR3 DNA reads as TGTGCCAGCAGTTTCGGCTCAAGGATGAGCAATCAGCCCCAGCATTTT.

The chain couples TRBV9 to TRBJ2-1, with D tentatively TRBD1 (6 bases). Germline lookup yields CDR1 SGDLS and CDR2 YYNGEE. The V end was cut by 5 bases, the J end by 0 bases, with 12 bases between. The CDR3 covers 15 residues. The CDR3 nucleotides read TGTGCCAGCAGTGGGGGCGAGCGCTCCTACAATGAGCAGTTCTTC. This translates into CASSGGERSYNEQFF.

The chain employs TRBV28 and TRBJ1-5, with 8 bases lining up with TRBD1. The CDR3 sequence is 16 residues long. Germline V lookup: CDR1 MDHEN, CDR2 SYDVKM. V dropped 2 bases and J dropped 9; count of bases not matched to a gene: 12. The CDR3 loop reads CASSLPGQGPSRPQHF. The CDR3, as DNA: TGTGCCAGCAGTTTACCCGGACAGGGTCCTTCCAGGCCCCAGCATTTT.

The chain carries TRBV5-6 and TRBJ2-6; D uncertain. The germline V gene has CDR1 SGHDT and CDR2 YYEEEE. This CDR3 is built from 17 residues. Trimming removed 2 bases from V and 0 bases from J, with 12 bases in between. The CDR3 protein is CASSFPPGLSGANVLTF. The DNA of the CDR3 is TGTGCCAGCAGCTTTCCTCCAGGCCTCTCTGGGGCCAACGTCCTGACTTTC.

The table lists this clone with a few counts. The chain joins TRBV5-1 to TRBJ2-3, with D unclear. V shed 6 bases and J shed 1 base, with 9 bases lying between them. The CDR3 covers 13 residues. Per the germline V gene, CDR1 is SGHRS and CDR2 is YFSETQ. CDR3 sequence: CASKGSGTDTQYF. Written as DNA, the CDR3 is TGCGCCAGCAAGGGTTCTGGCACAGATACGCAGTATTTT. Complete variable domain (other parts from reference TRBV5-1 and TRBJ2-3): KAGVTQTPRYLIKTRGQQVTLSCSPISGHRSVSWYQQTPGQGLQFLFEYFSETQRNKGNFPGRFSGRQFSNSRSEMNVSTLELGDSALYLCASKGSGTDTQYFGPGTRLTVL.

The chain joins TRBV7-2 to TRBJ2-2; D not resolved. This CDR3 has 13 residues. Germline V CDR1 and CDR2: SGHTA, FQGNSA. V was trimmed by 3 bases and J by 5 bases, leaving 7 bases between them. This chain's CDR3 is CASSFFWTGELFF. The CDR3 coding sequence is TGTGCCAGCAGCTTCTTTTGGACCGGGGAGCTGTTTTTT.

The chain has TRBV28 and TRBJ2-1; 11 nucleotides agree with TRBD2. With V trimmed by 6 bases and J by 4 bases, 2 bases remained unmatched. This CDR3 has 14 residues. The germline V gene has CDR1 MDHEN and CDR2 SYDVKM. This CDR3 reads CASRSSGRYNEQFF. CDR3 nucleotides: TGTGCCAGCAGGTCTAGCGGGAGGTACAATGAGCAGTTCTTC.

In its sample, this clone was seen a few times. The rearrangement uses TRBV18 and TRBJ2-2, with TRBD2 matching 8 bases. Trimming removed 4 bases from V and 2 bases from J; junction bases left unmatched: 6. The CDR3 length is 16 residues. Germline V lookup: CDR1 KGHSH, CDR2 LQKENI. The CDR3 sequence is CASSLREGQNTGELFF. The CDR3 region has the DNA TGTGCCAGCTCACTACGGGAGGGCCAAAACACCGGGGAGCTGTTTTTT.

The chain has TRBV7-8 and TRBJ2-5; 8 bases are a match to TRBD1. Germline-derived CDR1 and CDR2 are SGHVS and FQNEAQ. The CDR3 spans 14 residues. The J segment lost 4 bases and the V segment lost 1 base, leaving 2 bases of the junction unmatched. CDR3 in DNA: TGTGCCAGCAGCTTAGGAACAGGGGGAGAGACCCAGTACTTC. Its translation: CASSLGTGGETQYF.

The V gene is TRBV4-1, the J gene TRBJ1-1; no firm D call. The CDR3 totals 13 residues. Germline V CDR1 and CDR2: MGHRA, YSYEKL. V was pared by 1 base and J by 8 bases, with 11 bases between. CDR3 DNA: TGCGCCAGCAGCCAAGTGGCCATCCCCGAAGCTTTCTTT. This gives the protein CASSQVAIPEAFF.

V usage is TRBV28 and J usage is TRBJ2-3; no reliable D call. This CDR3 comprises 15 residues. Germline V gene data show CDR1 as MDHEN and CDR2 as SYDVKM. With 7 bases removed from V and 0 bases from J, the gap between germline ends came to 14 bases. The CDR3 DNA reads as TGTGCCAGCACCCCAGGTGGGGATAGCACAGATACGCAGTATTTT. It yields the protein CASTPGGDSTDTQYF.